These 11 T cell receptor beta chains came from one sample sequenced in a study of blood T cell repertoires in COVID-19. Method: immunoSEQ multiplex PCR; TCRdb's copy keeps in-frame clones and lacks some. Of 190,000 or so clones in the sample, about 85% were seen once. Material: PBMCs or T cells enriched from blood (not recorded which). The source is a man between 35 and 55 years old who had recovered from COVID-19.

The chain recombines TRBV10-3 with TRBJ1-2, with 9 bases matching TRBD1. CDR1 and CDR2 (germline): ENHRY, SYGVKD. V gave up 2 bases and J gave up 4 bases; unmatched junction bases: 5. The CDR3 consists of 15 residues. CDR3: CAISERQGEGYGYTF. In nucleotides, the CDR3 is TGTGCCATCAGTGAGCGACAGGGGGAGGGCTATGGCTACACCTTC.

This clone was recorded a few times. The genes are TRBV7-8 and TRBJ2-7, with a weak D call TRBD1 (5 bases). This CDR3 has 14 residues. In germline, CDR1 is SGHVS, CDR2 FQNEAQ. V lost 1 base and J 0 bases, leaving 7 bases between the germline ends. CDR3 in amino acids: CASSLDRNSYEQYF. The CDR3 nucleotides are TGTGCCAGCAGCTTAGACAGGAACTCCTACGAGCAGTACTTC.

The genes are TRBV30 and TRBJ2-7, with D perhaps TRBD1 (5 bases). The length of the CDR3 is 12 residues. CDR1 is GTSNPN, CDR2 SVGIG, per germline (reference sequence). Trimming pared 0 bases from V and 3 bases from J, leaving 6 bases between. The CDR3 coding sequence is TGTGCCTGGAGTGTAGGGGTCTACGAGCAGTACTTC. Amino acids: CAWSVGVYEQYF.

V usage is TRBV19 and J usage is TRBJ1-2; 7 nucleotides align to TRBD1. CDR1 and CDR2 (germline): LNHDA, SQIVND (reference sequence). CDR3 length: 14 residues. J lost 4 bases, V lost 4 bases, and 6 bases had no gene match. The CDR3 here is CASSKTTGPYGYTF. The CDR3 nucleotides are TGTGCCAGTAGTAAAACGACAGGGCCCTATGGCTACACCTTC.

A word on this clone: Other DNA sequences in this specimen translate into the identical CDR3. The genes are TRBV4-1 and TRBJ2-7; tentatively, D is TRBD1 (5 bases). Per germline, CDR1 MGHRA and CDR2 YSYEKL. The ends were cut back, 0 bases at V and 0 bases at J, with 9 bases in the middle. The CDR3 sequence is 15 residues long. The CDR3 DNA sequence: TGCGCCAGCAGCCAAGAGGGGCGGAGCTCCTACGAGCAGTACTTC. Translation gives CASSQEGRSSYEQYF.

The chain uses TRBV19 and TRBJ2-5; maybe TRBD2 (6 bases). Germline-derived CDR1 and CDR2 are LNHDA and SQIVND (reference sequence). The CDR3 has 14 amino acids. The ends were cut back, 3 bases at V and 5 bases at J, with 13 bases in the middle. The CDR3 is CASSIRRGSETQYF. Written as DNA, the CDR3 is TGTGCCAGTAGTATTCGTCGGGGGTCGGAGACCCAGTACTTC.

This chain connects TRBV15 to TRBJ2-5, with TRBD1 matching 7 bases. The CDR3 is 15 amino acids. Unmatched junction bases numbered 4, after V lost 2 bases and J lost 1 base. The germline V gene encodes CDR1 LNHNV and CDR2 YYDKDF (reference sequence). CDR3 sequence reads: CATSRLGTAQETQYF. For the CDR3, the DNA is TGTGCCACCAGCAGATTAGGGACAGCCCAAGAGACCCAGTACTTC. Together with reference TRBV15 and TRBJ2-5, the CDR3 gives the full variable domain: DAMVIQNPRYQVTQFGKPVTLSCSQTLNHNVMYWYQQKSSQAPKLLFHYYDKDFNNEADTPDNFQSRRPNTSFCFLDIRSPGLGDTAMYLCATSRLGTAQETQYFGPGTRLLVL.

This rearrangement joins TRBV18 to TRBJ1-1; TRBD1 matches at 7 bases. The CDR3 is 15 amino acids. The ends lost 1 base at V and 1 base at J; junction bases unmatched: 3. Per germline, CDR1 KGHSH and CDR2 LQKENI. CDR3 sequence reads: CASSPRQGGNTEAFF. The CDR3 nucleotides read TGTGCCAGCTCACCACGGCAGGGGGGGAACACTGAAGCTTTCTTT. The variable domain in full, completed from reference TRBV18 and TRBJ1-1, reads NAGVMQNPRHLVRRRGQEARLRCSPMKGHSHVYWYRQLPEEGLKFMVYLQKENIIDESGMPKERFSAEFPKEGPSILRIQQVVRGDSAAYFCASSPRQGGNTEAFFGQGTRLTVV.

J is TRBJ1-2 and V is TRBV15; D remains unclear. Trimming left V 1 base short and J 4 bases short, with 10 bases between. This CDR3 spans 14 amino acids. Germline CDR1 and CDR2: LNHNV and YYDKDF (reference sequence). CDR3 residues: CATSRVGAGYGYTF. The CDR3 bases are TGTGCCACCAGCAGAGTTGGAGCCGGCTATGGCTACACCTTC.

V usage is TRBV11-3 and J usage is TRBJ2-1; 10 nucleotides agree with TRBD2. The CDR3 contains 16 residues. Germline V gene data show CDR1 as SGHNT and CDR2 as YENEEA. V was pared by 7 bases and J by 9 bases, with 15 bases of the junction left unmatched. This CDR3 is CASTPITIQREGEQFF. CDR3 coding DNA: TGTGCCAGCACCCCTATTACCATCCAGCGGGAGGGTGAGCAGTTCTTC.

This clone was seen once. CDR3 amino acids: CASSQDGVRGYEQYF. The CDR3 nucleotides read TGCGCCAGCAGCCAAGATGGGGTAAGGGGATACGAGCAGTACTTC. The rearrangement links TRBV4-1 to TRBJ2-7; tentatively, D is TRBD1 (5 bases). The CDR3 extends over 15 amino acids. Germline V gene sequence: CDR1 MGHRA, CDR2 YSYEKL. Trimming cost V 0 bases and J 4 bases, with 13 bases left between them.